This TCR beta chain was captured in a study of technical replicates of blood from a few donors. Some clones are missing from TCRdb's copy, which holds only in-frame ones; the method was immunoSEQ multiplex PCR. This sample has some 70,000 clones, with nearly 97% found just once. The TCR comes from a human donor in good health. Sequenced: T cells isolated from PBMCs.

DNA of the CDR3: TGTGCCAGCAGTGAATTCTGGAAGGCGGGAGGGGAGCAGTTCTTC. This codes for CASSEFWKAGGEQFF. V gene TRBV6-1 combines with J gene TRBJ2-1; 9 nucleotides match TRBD2. V dropped 2 bases and J dropped 10; count of bases not matched to a gene: 9. Germline CDR1 and CDR2: MNHNS and SASEGT. The CDR3 has 15 amino acids.